This T cell receptor (beta chain) was documented in a study of molecular identifiers for immune sequencing clone quantification. Study-level points and caveats: Spiked TCR RNA from one Jurkat cell reportedly showed up when mixed among around 1 million naive cells.

The ends were cut back, 7 bases at V and 6 bases at J, with 13 bases in the middle. Germline assignment: CDR1 LNHDA and CDR2 SQIVND (reference sequence). CDR3 length: 13 residues. A note on this clonotype: Its antigen is unknown.

TCRdb re-called the PCR reads with MiXCR, one entry per CDR3 protein. The sample holds 400,000 to 600,000 distinct CDR3 sequences, around 21% seen once. The chain uses TRBV19 and TRBJ1-5; D uncertain. The specimen was naive CD8+ T cells from blood, with Jurkat cell RNA spiked in. Documented subset: FACS-sorted CD8+CD4-CCR7+CD45RA+ naive T cells. This clonotype was sampled from a human donor in good health. Some libraries in this study had Jurkat cell RNA spiked in. CDR3 residues: CASTLAGSQPQHF. The DNA of the CDR3 is TGTGCCAGTACTTTGGCAGGCAGTCAGCCCCAGCATTTT. The full variable domain, its missing parts supplied by reference TRBV19 and TRBJ1-5, is DGGITQSPKYLFRKEGQNVTLSCEQNLNHDAMYWYRQDPGQGLRLIYYSQIVNDFQKGDIAEGYSVSREKKESFPLTVTSAQKNPTAFYLCASTLAGSQPQHFGDGTRLSIL.